These 14 T cell receptor beta chains originate from one sample sequenced in a study of T cells in Graves' hyperthyroidism and ophthalmopathy. Using RNA transcripts as the source, TCR beta CDR3 regions were amplified. With the HTBI primer set, the TCR CDR3 went through a first round of RT-PCR. TCRdb ran MiXCR on the multiplex PCR reads and lists one entry per CDR3 protein. The sample contains fewer than 350,000 distinct CDR3 sequences, roughly 19% of which appear only once. Material: blood. The receptors come from a man aged 45 to 65 with Graves' ophthalmopathy.

This clonotype was observed a few times. A read error may account for a junction end that differs from germline. V and J are TRBV7-9 and TRBJ2-5; D gene ambiguous. The CDR3 totals 13 residues. CDR1 is SEHNR and CDR2 is FQNEAQ in the germline V gene (reference sequence). The CDR3 sequence: CAGSLENQETQYF. The DNA for the CDR3 is TGTGCCGGCAGCTTGGAGAACCAAGAGACCCAGTACTTC.

This clonotype was observed many times. The V gene is TRBV20-1, the J gene TRBJ1-2; TRBD1 is a possible D gene (6 bases). The V end lost 5 bases, the J end lost 7 bases, and 14 bases lay between the germline ends. The CDR3 has 12 residues. Per germline, CDR1 DFQATT and CDR2 SNEGSKA (reference sequence). The CDR3 DNA reads TGCAGTGCTGGTAAACAGGGACCTGGCTACACCTTC. Its translation: CSAGKQGPGYTF.

At least ten counts were recorded for this clonotype. This rearrangement joins TRBV10-3 to TRBJ2-1; TRBD1 matches 9 bases. Germline CDR1 reads ENHRY; CDR2 reads SYGVKD. The V segment lost 0 bases and the J segment 6 bases; nucleotides outside the gene matches: 9. The CDR3 loop spans 17 amino acids. The DNA for the CDR3 is TGTGCCATCAGTGAGTCGGACCGGGACAGGGCCGGCAATGAGCAGTTCTTC. It translates to CAISESDRDRAGNEQFF.

This clonotype was counted at least ten times. The chain combines TRBV13 with TRBJ2-5; D may match TRBD1 or TRBD2 (5 bases each). V dropped 4 bases and J dropped 5 bases, with 11 bases sitting between them. Germline loops: CDR1 PRHDT, CDR2 FYEKMQ (reference sequence). The CDR3 sequence is 13 residues long. CDR3 sequence reads: CASSSGRGETQYF. CDR3 DNA sequence: TGTGCCAGCAGCTCGGGACGCGGGGAGACCCAGTACTTC.

This clonotype has just a few counts. The chain uses TRBV6-2 or TRBV6-3 and TRBJ1-4; 9 bases are shared with TRBD1. Germline V lookup: CDR1 MNHEY, CDR2 SVGEGT. This CDR3 has 15 residues. J lost 7 bases, V lost 5 bases, and 8 bases had no gene match. CDR3 in amino acids: CASSVSGTGTEKLFF. CDR3 bases: TGTGCCAGCAGTGTCTCCGGGACAGGGACTGAAAAACTGTTTTTT.

V gene TRBV27 combines with J gene TRBJ2-5, with TRBD2 matching 10 bases. Germline-derived CDR1 and CDR2 are MNHEY and SMNVEV (reference sequence). The length of the CDR3 is 14 residues. V was clipped by 4 bases and J by 5 bases; unmatched bases: 4. The CDR3 region has the DNA TGTGCCAGCAGTTGGACTAGCGGTGGGGAGACCCAGTACTTC. It translates to CASSWTSGGETQYF.

This clonotype occurred many times. The J gene is TRBJ2-7, the V gene TRBV6-1; D is perhaps TRBD1 (6 bases). Per germline, CDR1 MNHNS and CDR2 SASEGT. The CDR3 length is 12 residues. The ends were cut back, 5 bases at V and 5 bases at J, with 10 bases in the middle. CDR3 protein: CASSLQGNEQYF. CDR3 DNA: TGTGCCAGCAGTTTACAGGGTAACGAGCAGTACTTC.

This clonotype was observed a single time. The chain links TRBV19 to TRBJ2-1, with 9 bases matching TRBD1. The V and J ends lost 3 bases and 8 bases, in that order; junction bases with no gene match: 11. The CDR3 spans 16 residues. Germline V gene lookup returns CDR1 LNHDA and CDR2 SQIVND (reference sequence). This CDR3 reads CASSIGPGQGSYEQFF. Here the CDR3 DNA reads TGTGCCAGTAGTATCGGTCCGGGACAGGGTTCGTATGAGCAGTTCTTC.

This chain uses TRBV7-9 with TRBJ2-3; no clear D gene. There are 15 residues in the CDR3. CDR1 is SEHNR and CDR2 is FQNEAQ in the germline V gene (reference sequence). Trimming stripped 5 bases from V and 3 bases from J, with 15 bases between. As DNA, the CDR3 is TGTGCCAGCAGCCTCCTCGGACCGCGAACAGATACGCAGTATTTT. It yields the protein CASSLLGPRTDTQYF.

The chain uses TRBV4-1 and TRBJ1-4; D is possibly TRBD1 (6 bases). CDR1 and CDR2 from the germline V gene are MGHRA and YSYEKL. V was clipped by 1 base and J by 4 bases, with 13 bases between them. CDR3 length equals 16 residues. CDR3 amino acids: CASSQASRGGNEKLFF. CDR3 bases: TGCGCCAGCAGCCAAGCGAGCAGGGGTGGTAATGAAAAACTGTTTTTT.

The chain couples TRBV2 to TRBJ1-3, with D uncertain. CDR1 is SNHLY, CDR2 FYNNEI, per germline. CDR3 length: 12 amino acids. V was trimmed by 8 bases and J by 6 bases, leaving 11 bases between them. The CDR3 region has the DNA TGTGCCAGCGGTTTGGGCTTAAACACCATATATTTT. Translation: CASGLGLNTIYF. The entire variable domain, with the rest obtained from reference TRBV2 and TRBJ1-3, is as follows: EPEVTQTPSHQVTQMGQEVILRCVPISNHLYFYWYRQILGQKVEFLVSFYNNEISEKSEIFDDQFSVERPDGSNFTLKIRSTKLEDSAMYFCASGLGLNTIYFGEGSWLTVV.

This clonotype was detected ten times or more. The chain combines TRBV7-9 with TRBJ2-2; 8 bases line up with TRBD2. This CDR3 is built from 13 residues. Trimming took 11 bases from V and 6 from J; bases not matched to a gene: 8. Germline CDR1 reads SEHNR; CDR2 reads FQNEAQ (reference sequence). CDR3 sequence: CASIAGRAGELFF. The CDR3 nucleotides read TGTGCCTCCATAGCGGGACGCGCCGGGGAGCTGTTTTTT.

This clonotype came up a few times. This chain joins TRBV5-4 and TRBJ2-1; 8 bases match TRBD2. From germline, CDR1 is SGHNT and CDR2 YYREEE (reference sequence). After removal of 6 bases from V and 5 bases from J, the junction contained 10 bases not matched to a gene. The CDR3 is 15 amino acids. The DNA for the CDR3 is TGTGCCAGCATCGCGTCAGCGGGGGTTAACAATGAGCAGTTCTTC. Translation gives CASIASAGVNNEQFF.

This chain links TRBV7-3 with TRBJ2-1, with D perhaps TRBD2 (6 bases). The CDR3 has 15 amino acids. Trimming took off 3 bases at V and 7 bases at J, with 16 bases between the two ends. CDR1 is SGHTA, CDR2 FQGTGA, per germline. This chain's CDR3 is CASSLGPGVRNEQFF. The DNA for the CDR3 is TGTGCCAGCAGCTTGGGACCGGGAGTGAGGAATGAGCAGTTCTTC.